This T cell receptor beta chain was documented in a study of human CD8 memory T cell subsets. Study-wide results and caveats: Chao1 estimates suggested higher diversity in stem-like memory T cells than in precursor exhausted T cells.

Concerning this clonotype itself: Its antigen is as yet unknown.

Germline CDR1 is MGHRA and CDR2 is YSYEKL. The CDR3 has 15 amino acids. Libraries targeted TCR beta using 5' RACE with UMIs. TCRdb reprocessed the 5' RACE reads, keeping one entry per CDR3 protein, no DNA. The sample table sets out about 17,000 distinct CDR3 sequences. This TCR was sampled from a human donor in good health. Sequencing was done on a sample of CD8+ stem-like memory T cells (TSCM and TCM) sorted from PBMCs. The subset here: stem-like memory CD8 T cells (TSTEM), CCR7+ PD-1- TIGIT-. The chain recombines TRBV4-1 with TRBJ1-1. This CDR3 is CASSQDNSLRSEAFF.